This T cell receptor (beta chain) appears in the sequencing data of a study of blood T cell repertoires in COVID-19 (dated by TCRdb to the early 2020s). In terms of the full investigation: Samples covering the acute and convalescent phases of COVID-19 were provided by collaborators in the United States, Italy and Spain. Nearly every sample came with metadata listing a de-identified subject ID, COVID-19 status, age in years and sex. The samples were drawn from two sources: the first 160 participants of the ongoing ImmuneRACE study, and 1,200 or so subjects contributed by 6 global collaborators. HLA class I and class II types, where available, came from metadata supplied by the sample provider rather than from assay-based typing. The repertoires were made available in a free public database intended to serve as a resource for research on the immune response to SARS-CoV-2. Subjects who had been exposed to COVID-19, were actively infected with it, or had recovered from it provided the deeply sampled blood TCRbeta repertoires that made up the dataset. The prospective study material was composed of cDNA or gDNA derived from T cells, B-cell-depleted T cells, or PBMCs.

The immunoSEQ Assay, a bias-controlled multiplex PCR, was used to amplify TCRbeta CDR3 regions from genomic DNA. The paper's processing steps were these. Within the assay, amplification of reference gene primers was used to estimate how many nucleated cells each sample contained. To quantify the absolute abundance of each unique TCRbeta CDR3 rearrangement, sequence reads were collapsed and filtered. For each sample, productive Simpson clonality was calculated as the square root of Simpson's diversity index across productive rearrangements. Entries here come from immuneACCESS through TCRdb and include only in-frame sequences with V and J called. Some clones fail to appear in such tables; in the studies checked, an unresolved V gene covers under half of the shortfall, and the cause of the remainder is unknown. Clone size and the V and J calls come from that table; the DNA yielded D and trimming. Present in this sample are 450,000 or so clones, approximately 89% of which were seen just once. The top ten clones comprise roughly 0.84% of the sample.

Beyond this particular receptor, the publication reports: The quantity of clinical and demographic metadata differed by source and by participant and was supplied without curation.

Concerning this clone itself: Its antigen is unknown. Base qualities were left out, and no much larger clone turns up one base away.

In Seattle, one collaborating source enrolled patients while the infection was active and tracked those patients longitudinally over the course of disease. The collaborating institutions used their own protocols to collect whole blood in K2EDTA tubes. For TCRbeta analysis, collaborators shipped samples as frozen whole blood, isolated PBMCs, or DNA extracted from either of those sample types. The junction carries 16 bases between V and J, which are trimmed by 2 bases and 0 bases respectively. CDR1 and CDR2 are read off the germline V gene (reference sequence) as MNHEY and SMNVEV. Spanning cysteine to phenylalanine, the CDR3 consists of 17 amino acids. Only the CDR3 DNA is retained, 51 bases long and in frame from the first base.

Source material: peripheral blood. The chain employs TRBV27 and TRBJ2-5; TRBD2 is a possible D gene, resting on 6 matching bases. This TCR was recovered from a man between 18 and 29 years old with COVID-19, enrolled during active disease. Here the CDR3 is given as CASSLTPASEYQETQYF. The DNA reads TGTGCCAGCAGTTTAACCCCGGCTAGCGAGTACCAAGAGACCCAGTACTTC.